Shown below are 25 T cell receptor beta chains from a single sample sequenced in a study of blood T cell repertoires in COVID-19. This table comes from immunoSEQ multiplex PCR, and its TCRdb copy is limited to in-frame clones, with some not included. The data contain 100,000 or so clones, over 80% of them singletons. Sequenced input: peripheral blood. All receptors come from a man aged 50-60 years with active COVID-19.

The chain joins TRBV30 to TRBJ2-1; D possibly corresponds to TRBD2 (5 bases). CDR3 size: 14 residues. Trimming took 1 base from V and 7 from J, leaving 14 bases between them. The germline V gene encodes CDR1 GTSNPN and CDR2 SVGIG (reference sequence). The CDR3 reads CAWSDGVTVNEQFF. The CDR3 DNA reads as TGTGCCTGGAGTGACGGGGTTACTGTGAATGAGCAGTTCTTC.

This chain uses TRBV18 with TRBJ1-1; 7 nucleotides line up with TRBD1. CDR1 and CDR2 from the germline V gene are KGHSH and LQKENI. The V and J ends lost 3 bases and 5 bases, in that order; junction bases with no gene match: 9. The CDR3 loop spans 15 amino acids. The CDR3 here is CASSPVGQRETEAFF. In nucleotides, the CDR3 is TGTGCCAGCTCACCCGTGGGACAGCGCGAAACTGAAGCTTTCTTT.

CDR3 amino acids: CASSLGLAGEVGEQFF. The CDR3 nucleotides read TGTGCCAGCTCACTTGGACTAGCGGGAGAGGTCGGTGAGCAGTTCTTC. The gene calls are TRBV18 and TRBJ2-1, with 13 bases fitting TRBD2. CDR3 length: 16 amino acids. From germline, CDR1 is KGHSH and CDR2 LQKENI. Germline trimming cut 4 bases from V and 9 bases from J; bases unmatched to any gene: 9.

This chain joins TRBV5-1 and TRBJ2-7; D possibly corresponds to TRBD1 (6 bases). The CDR3 sequence is 12 residues long. Trimming cost V 5 bases and J 5 bases, with 11 bases left between them. Germline V gene data show CDR1 as SGHRS and CDR2 as YFSETQ. CDR3 protein: CASSSTGNEQYF. CDR3 in DNA: TGCGCCAGCAGTTCCACAGGGAACGAGCAGTACTTC.

The rearrangement uses TRBV18 and TRBJ1-1; no clear D gene. V lost 3 bases to trimming and J lost 1 base, with 12 bases between them. The CDR3 has 15 residues. Germline V gene data show CDR1 as KGHSH and CDR2 as LQKENI. CDR3 coding DNA: TGTGCCAGCTCACCGCGGAGGGCTCAGAACACTGAAGCTTTCTTT. This encodes CASSPRRAQNTEAFF.

The chain is built from TRBV19 and TRBJ2-1; TRBD2 agrees at 10 bases. There are 18 residues in the CDR3. J was trimmed by 3 bases and V by 1 base; bases with no gene match: 9. Germline values: CDR1 LNHDA, CDR2 SQIVND (reference sequence). The CDR3 reads CASSIGRGLAGVYNEQFF. CDR3 nucleotides: TGTGCCAGTAGTATAGGGCGGGGGCTAGCGGGAGTCTACAATGAGCAGTTCTTC.

The chain uses TRBV5-1 and TRBJ2-1; 8 bases line up with TRBD2. Unmatched junction bases numbered 11, after V lost 4 bases and J lost 5 bases. The germline CDR1 and CDR2 sequences are SGHRS and YFSETQ. CDR3 size: 16 residues. CDR3 residues: CASSTSTSETDNEQFF. CDR3 sequence (DNA): TGCGCCAGCAGCACCTCGACTAGCGAAACAGACAATGAGCAGTTCTTC.

This clone was seen just once. The V gene is TRBV25-1, the J gene TRBJ2-6; a possible D gene is TRBD1 (6 bases). V was pared by 3 bases and J by 2 bases, with 17 bases between. CDR1 and CDR2 from the germline V gene are MGHDK and SYGVNS. The CDR3 length is 18 residues. CDR3 DNA: TGTGCCAGCAGTGACCTTACGGGGCCAGGGGCTGGGGCCAACGTCCTGACTTTC. This sequence encodes CASSDLTGPGAGANVLTF.

The chain couples TRBV11-2 to TRBJ1-1; tentative D call: TRBD1 (5 bases). The CDR3 sequence is 14 residues long. CDR1 is SGHAT, CDR2 FQNNGV, per germline. V shed 3 bases and J shed 5 bases, with 13 bases lying between them. CDR3 DNA sequence: TGTGCCAGCAGCTTTATTAGGGGCGGTACTGAAGCTTTCTTT. Its protein is CASSFIRGGTEAFF.

V and J are TRBV6-5 and TRBJ2-1, with D tentatively TRBD2 (6 bases). The CDR3 spans 10 residues. Germline values: CDR1 MNHEY, CDR2 SVGAGI. Trimming took off 7 bases at V and 10 bases at J, with 8 bases between the two ends. Here the CDR3 reads CASMGLEQFF. The CDR3 DNA reads as TGTGCCAGCATGGGACTCGAGCAGTTCTTC.

V usage is TRBV12-1 and J usage is TRBJ2-1; the table calls TRBD2, which could not be checked here. TRBV12-1 is a pseudogene. The CDR3 covers 20 residues. The CDR3 region has the DNA TGTGCCAGCAGCTCCGACCCCGCCCGACTAGCGGGAGTGTGGTACAATGAGCAGTTCTTC. Residues: CASSSDPARLAGVWYNEQFF.

This chain joins TRBV12-3 or TRBV12-4 and TRBJ1-2, with D unresolved. Trimming shortened V by 5 bases and J by 4 bases, and 11 bases separated the two germline ends. The CDR3 runs to 13 residues. CDR3 nucleotide sequence: TGTGCCAGCAGTCCACAGTTATCCTATGGCTACACCTTC. As protein: CASSPQLSYGYTF.

This sequence joins TRBV19 and TRBJ2-1; no firm D call. This CDR3 comprises 18 residues. Germline V gene lookup returns CDR1 LNHDA and CDR2 SQIVND (reference sequence). V shed 4 bases and J shed 0 bases, with 19 bases lying between them. CDR3 amino acids: CASSTHTGRSFSYNEQFF. For the CDR3, the DNA is TGTGCCAGTAGTACCCATACTGGCAGGTCATTCTCCTACAATGAGCAGTTCTTC. Full variable domain (missing parts from reference TRBV19 and TRBJ2-1): DGGITQSPKYLFRKEGQNVTLSCEQNLNHDAMYWYRQDPGQGLRLIYYSQIVNDFQKGDIAEGYSVSREKKESFPLTVTSAQKNPTAFYLCASSTHTGRSFSYNEQFFGPGTRLTVL.

The J gene is TRBJ2-3, the V gene TRBV19; D possibly corresponds to TRBD2 (5 bases). The CDR3 totals 13 residues. Trimming cost V 6 bases and J 1 base, with 8 bases left between them. The germline V gene encodes CDR1 LNHDA and CDR2 SQIVND (reference sequence). DNA of the CDR3: TGTGCCAGTAGCCTTAGCGGCACAGATACGCAGTATTTT. Protein sequence: CASSLSGTDTQYF. The complete variable domain, with remaining parts taken from reference TRBV19 and TRBJ2-3, reads DGGITQSPKYLFRKEGQNVTLSCEQNLNHDAMYWYRQDPGQGLRLIYYSQIVNDFQKGDIAEGYSVSREKKESFPLTVTSAQKNPTAFYLCASSLSGTDTQYFGPGTRLTVL.

V gene TRBV9 combines with J gene TRBJ2-3; tentatively, D is TRBD2 (6 bases). The V end was cut by 0 bases, the J end by 1 base, with 15 bases between. CDR1 and CDR2 from the germline V gene are SGDLS and YYNGEE. The CDR3 runs to 17 residues. CDR3 DNA: TGTGCCAGCAGCGTAGGGTGGTCGGGAGACGGCACAGATACGCAGTATTTT. This encodes CASSVGWSGDGTDTQYF.

This clone occurred once. This chain joins TRBV5-1 and TRBJ2-1; possible D gene TRBD2, 5 bases. The CDR3 has 13 amino acids. Germline CDR1 is SGHRS and CDR2 is YFSETQ. V lost 4 bases and J 7 bases, leaving 12 bases between the germline ends. CDR3 sequence: CASSTGRGNEQFF. In nucleotides, the CDR3 is TGCGCCAGCAGCACCGGACGGGGAAATGAGCAGTTCTTC.

The chain carries TRBV7-8 and TRBJ2-7; D remains unclear. V lost 5 bases, J lost 5 bases, and 10 bases lay in between. CDR1 SGHVS and CDR2 FQNEAQ come from the germline V gene. There are 12 residues in the CDR3. This CDR3 is CASSPKLDEQYF. In DNA form, the CDR3 reads TGTGCCAGCAGCCCCAAGCTAGACGAGCAGTACTTC.

J is TRBJ1-1 and V is TRBV28; D unresolved. This CDR3 spans 14 amino acids. Germline V CDR1 and CDR2: MDHEN, SYDVKM. V lost 7 bases and J 1 base, leaving 13 bases between the germline ends. The CDR3 nucleotides are TGTGCCAGCAAGCAGGAGGGTAGGAACACTGAAGCTTTCTTT. Protein product: CASKQEGRNTEAFF.

This chain uses TRBV21-1 with TRBJ2-4; the D call in the table, TRBD2, was not verified against the DNA. TRBV21-1 is listed as a pseudogene. There are 16 residues in the CDR3. The CDR3 sequence is CASSSYGGLAKNIQYF. The CDR3 DNA reads as TGTGCCAGCAGCTCCTACGGAGGGCTCGCCAAAAACATTCAGTACTTC.

The CDR3 region has the DNA TGTGCCAGCAGCCAAGTAGCGGGAGGGCGGAAAGATACGCAGTATTTT. As protein: CASSQVAGGRKDTQYF. The V and J genes are TRBV3-1 (or the pseudogene TRBV3-2) and TRBJ2-3; 11 nucleotides match TRBD2. The CDR3 sequence is 16 residues long. Germline V gene lookup returns CDR1 LGHDT and CDR2 YNNKEL (reference sequence). Unmatched junction bases numbered 5, after V lost 1 base and J lost 5 bases.

The chain joins TRBV24-1 to TRBJ2-7; 8 bases match TRBD2. Looked up from germline, CDR1 is KGHDR and CDR2 is SFDVKD. The length of the CDR3 is 18 residues. Trimming cost V 4 bases and J 0 bases; bases outside gene matches: 13. DNA of the CDR3: TGTGCCACCAGTGACTCAACCCGTACTAGCGGAAGCTCCTACGAGCAGTACTTC. Translated, it gives CATSDSTRTSGSSYEQYF.

V usage is TRBV29-1 and J usage is TRBJ1-2; D not certain. With 4 bases removed from V and 7 bases from J, the gap between germline ends came to 4 bases. This CDR3 contains 9 residues. Germline CDR1 and CDR2: SQVTM and ANQGSEA. DNA of the CDR3: TGCAGCGTTGGTATTGGCTACACCTTC. Translation gives CSVGIGYTF.

This clone was seen a few times. The gene calls are TRBV7-9 and TRBJ1-1; no firm D call. CDR1 and CDR2 from the germline V gene are SEHNR and FQNEAQ (reference sequence). Between the trimmed V and J ends, which lost 5 bases and 0 bases, there was a span of 13 bases. The CDR3 spans 15 residues. The CDR3 nucleotides are TGTGCCAGCAGCCTAACTTACTCTGTGAACACTGAAGCTTTCTTT. Translation: CASSLTYSVNTEAFF.

The rearrangement links TRBV30 to TRBJ2-3; 7 nucleotides line up with TRBD2. V lost 0 bases, J lost 0 bases, and 24 bases stayed unmatched. This CDR3 has 22 amino acids. In germline, CDR1 is GTSNPN, CDR2 SVGIG (reference sequence). The DNA for the CDR3 is TGTGCCTGGAGTGTTGGTTTTAGGGGACTACACGAAATGATACCTAGCACAGATACGCAGTATTTT. Protein product: CAWSVGFRGLHEMIPSTDTQYF.

The rearrangement joins TRBV6-2 or TRBV6-3 to TRBJ2-7; D call uncertain. Germline CDR1 is MNHEY and CDR2 is SVGEGT. This CDR3 is 14 amino acids long. Trimming took off 6 bases at V and 2 bases at J, with 14 bases between the two ends. The CDR3: CASSSPMSAYEQYF. In DNA form, the CDR3 reads TGTGCCAGCAGCTCCCCGATGTCGGCCTACGAGCAGTACTTC.